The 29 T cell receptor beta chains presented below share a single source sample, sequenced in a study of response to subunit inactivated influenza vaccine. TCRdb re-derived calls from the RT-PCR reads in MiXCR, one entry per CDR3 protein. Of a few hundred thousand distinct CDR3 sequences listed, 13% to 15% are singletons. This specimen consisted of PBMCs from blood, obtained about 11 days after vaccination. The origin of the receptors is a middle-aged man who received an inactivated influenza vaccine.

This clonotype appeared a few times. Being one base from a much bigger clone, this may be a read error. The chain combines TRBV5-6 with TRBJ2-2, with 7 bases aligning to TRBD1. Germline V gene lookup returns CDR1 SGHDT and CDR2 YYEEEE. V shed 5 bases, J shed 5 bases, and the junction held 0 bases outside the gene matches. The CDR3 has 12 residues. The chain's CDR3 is CASRQGTGELFF. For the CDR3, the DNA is TGTGCCAGCAGACAGGGGACCGGGGAGCTGTTTTTT. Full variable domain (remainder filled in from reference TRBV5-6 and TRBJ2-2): DAGVTQSPTHLIKTRGQQVTLRCSPKSGHDTVSWYQQALGQGPQFIFQYYEEEERQRGNFPDRFSGHQFPNYSSELNVNALLLGDSALYLCASRQGTGELFFGEGSRLTVL.

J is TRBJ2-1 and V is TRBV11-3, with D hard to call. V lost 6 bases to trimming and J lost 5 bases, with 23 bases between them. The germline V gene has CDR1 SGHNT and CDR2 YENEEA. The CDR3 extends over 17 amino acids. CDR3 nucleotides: TGTGCCAGCAGTTTACAAAGTATGGTTGGGAACAACAATGAGCAGTTCTTC. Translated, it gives CASSLQSMVGNNNEQFF.

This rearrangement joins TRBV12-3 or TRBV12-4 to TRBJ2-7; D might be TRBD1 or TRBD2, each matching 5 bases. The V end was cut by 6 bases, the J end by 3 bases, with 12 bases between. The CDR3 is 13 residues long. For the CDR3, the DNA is TGTGCCAGCAGGCCCCGGGACGGCTACGAGCAGTACTTC. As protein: CASRPRDGYEQYF.

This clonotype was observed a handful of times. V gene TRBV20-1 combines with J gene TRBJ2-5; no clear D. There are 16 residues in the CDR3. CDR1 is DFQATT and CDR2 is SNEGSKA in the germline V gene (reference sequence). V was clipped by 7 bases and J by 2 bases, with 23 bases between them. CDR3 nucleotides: TGCAGTGGGGCTCTCTCGTTGGGCTGGCCACAAGAGACCCAGTACTTC. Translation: CSGALSLGWPQETQYF.

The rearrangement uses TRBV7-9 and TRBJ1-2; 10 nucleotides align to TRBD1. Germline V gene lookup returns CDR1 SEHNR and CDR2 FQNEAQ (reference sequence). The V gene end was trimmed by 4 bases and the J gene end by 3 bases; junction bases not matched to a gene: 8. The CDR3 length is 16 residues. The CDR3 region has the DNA TGTGCCAGCAGCTCTTCCTCGGGACAGGGGCACTATGGCTACACCTTC. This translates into CASSSSSGQGHYGYTF.

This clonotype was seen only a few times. CDR3 in amino acids: CASSLAADLVQTTQYF. CDR3 coding DNA: TGTGCCAGCAGCTTAGCGGCAGACCTCGTTCAGACGACGCAGTATTTT. This sequence joins TRBV7-2 and TRBJ2-3; D uncertain. The CDR3 has 16 residues. CDR1 and CDR2 from the germline V gene are SGHTA and FQGNSA. V lost 0 bases and J 9 bases, leaving 19 bases between the germline ends.

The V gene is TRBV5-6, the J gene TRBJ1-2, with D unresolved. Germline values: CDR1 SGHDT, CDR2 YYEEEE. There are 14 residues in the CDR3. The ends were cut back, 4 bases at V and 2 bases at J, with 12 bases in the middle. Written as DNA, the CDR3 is TGTGCCAGCAGCGGCGGGCCAATAAACTATGGCTACACCTTC. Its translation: CASSGGPINYGYTF.

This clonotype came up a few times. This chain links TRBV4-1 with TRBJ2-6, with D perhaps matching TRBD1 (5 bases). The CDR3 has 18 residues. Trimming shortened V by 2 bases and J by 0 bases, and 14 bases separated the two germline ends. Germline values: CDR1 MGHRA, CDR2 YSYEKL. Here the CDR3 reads CASSQNQAGPSGANVLTF. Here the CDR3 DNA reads TGCGCCAGCAGCCAAAATCAGGCAGGGCCCTCTGGGGCCAACGTCCTGACTTTC.

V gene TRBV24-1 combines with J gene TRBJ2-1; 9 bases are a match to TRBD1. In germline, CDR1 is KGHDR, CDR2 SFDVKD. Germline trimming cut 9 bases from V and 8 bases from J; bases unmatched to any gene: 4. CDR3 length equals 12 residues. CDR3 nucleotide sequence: TGTGCCACCGAGGGACAGGGCCATGAGCAGTTCTTC. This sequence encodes CATEGQGHEQFF.

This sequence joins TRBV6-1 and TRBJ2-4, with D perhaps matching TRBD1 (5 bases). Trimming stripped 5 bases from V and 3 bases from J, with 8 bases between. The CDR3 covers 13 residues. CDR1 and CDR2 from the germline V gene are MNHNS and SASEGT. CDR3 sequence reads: CASSIGDKNIQYF. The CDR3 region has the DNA TGTGCCAGCAGTATAGGGGACAAAAACATTCAGTACTTC.

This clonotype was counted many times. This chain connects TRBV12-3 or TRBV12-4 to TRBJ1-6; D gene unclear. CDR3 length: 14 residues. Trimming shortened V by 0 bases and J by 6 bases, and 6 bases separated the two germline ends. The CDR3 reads CASSLALFNSPLHF. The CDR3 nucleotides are TGTGCCAGCAGTTTAGCGCTTTTTAATTCACCCCTCCACTTT.

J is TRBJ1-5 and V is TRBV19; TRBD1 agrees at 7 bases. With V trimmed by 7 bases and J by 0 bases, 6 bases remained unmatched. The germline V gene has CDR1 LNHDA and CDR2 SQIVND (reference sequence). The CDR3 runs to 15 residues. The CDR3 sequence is CASTGTASSNQPQHF. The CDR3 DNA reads TGTGCCAGTACCGGGACAGCAAGTAGCAATCAGCCCCAGCATTTT.

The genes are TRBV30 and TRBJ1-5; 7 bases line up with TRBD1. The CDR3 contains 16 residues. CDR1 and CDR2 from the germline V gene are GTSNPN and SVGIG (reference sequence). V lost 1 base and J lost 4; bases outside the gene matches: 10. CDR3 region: CAWSASTSRGNQPQHF. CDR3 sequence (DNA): TGTGCCTGGAGTGCATCGACCTCCAGGGGGAATCAGCCCCAGCATTTT.

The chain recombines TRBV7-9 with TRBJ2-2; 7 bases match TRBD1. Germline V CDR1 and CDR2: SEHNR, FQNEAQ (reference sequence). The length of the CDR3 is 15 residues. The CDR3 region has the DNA TGTGCACCAAAAAGTCGGGACAGCAACACCGGGGAGCTGTTTTTT. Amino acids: CAPKSRDSNTGELFF.

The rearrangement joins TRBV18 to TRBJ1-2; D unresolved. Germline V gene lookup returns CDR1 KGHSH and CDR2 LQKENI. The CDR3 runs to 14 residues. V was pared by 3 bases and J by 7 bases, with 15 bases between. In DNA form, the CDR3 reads TGTGCCAGCTCACCCGGGCCGGACTTCGGTGGCTACACCTTC. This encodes CASSPGPDFGGYTF.

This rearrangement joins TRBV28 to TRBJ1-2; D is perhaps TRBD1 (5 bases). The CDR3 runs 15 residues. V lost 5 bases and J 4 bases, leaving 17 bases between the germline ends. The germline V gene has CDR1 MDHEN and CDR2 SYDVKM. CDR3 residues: CASSDSRGGLYGYTF. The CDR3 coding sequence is TGTGCCAGCAGTGACTCCCGGGGCGGCCTCTATGGCTACACCTTC.

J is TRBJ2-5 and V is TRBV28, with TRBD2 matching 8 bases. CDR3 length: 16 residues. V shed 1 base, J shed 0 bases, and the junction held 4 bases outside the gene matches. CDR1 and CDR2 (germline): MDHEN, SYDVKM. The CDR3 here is CASSLFSGTYQETQYF. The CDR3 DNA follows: TGTGCCAGCAGTTTATTTAGCGGGACGTACCAAGAGACCCAGTACTTC.

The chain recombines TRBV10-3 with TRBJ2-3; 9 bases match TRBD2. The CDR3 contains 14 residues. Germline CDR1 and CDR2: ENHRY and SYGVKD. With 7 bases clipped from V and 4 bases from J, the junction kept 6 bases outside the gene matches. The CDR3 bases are TGTGCCATCAAGCCGGGACTAGCTCCAGATACGCAGTATTTT. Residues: CAIKPGLAPDTQYF.

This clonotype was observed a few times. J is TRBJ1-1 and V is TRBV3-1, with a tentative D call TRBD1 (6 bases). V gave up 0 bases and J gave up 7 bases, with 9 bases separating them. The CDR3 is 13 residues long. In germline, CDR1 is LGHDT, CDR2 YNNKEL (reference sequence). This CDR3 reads CASSQDTGNEAFF. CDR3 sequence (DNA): TGTGCCAGCAGCCAAGATACAGGGAATGAAGCTTTCTTT.

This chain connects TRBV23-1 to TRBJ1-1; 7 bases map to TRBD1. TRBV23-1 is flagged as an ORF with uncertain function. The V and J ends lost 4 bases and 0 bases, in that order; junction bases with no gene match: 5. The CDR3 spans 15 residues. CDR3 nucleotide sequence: TGCGCCAGCAGTCGAGAGACAGGGATGAACACTGAAGCTTTCTTT. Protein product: CASSRETGMNTEAFF.

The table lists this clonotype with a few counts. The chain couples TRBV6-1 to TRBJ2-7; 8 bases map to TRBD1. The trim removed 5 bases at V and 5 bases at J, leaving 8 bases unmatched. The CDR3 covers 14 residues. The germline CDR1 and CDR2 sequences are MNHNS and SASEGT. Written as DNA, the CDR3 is TGTGCCAGCAGTCAACCCCGGACAGGGCACGAGCAGTACTTC. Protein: CASSQPRTGHEQYF.

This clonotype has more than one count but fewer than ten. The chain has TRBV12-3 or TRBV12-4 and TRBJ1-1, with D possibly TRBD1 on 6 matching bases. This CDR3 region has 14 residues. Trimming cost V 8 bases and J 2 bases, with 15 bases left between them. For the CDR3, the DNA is TGTGCCAGCTGTGTGGGGGCAGTAAACACTGAAGCTTTCTTT. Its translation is CASCVGAVNTEAFF.

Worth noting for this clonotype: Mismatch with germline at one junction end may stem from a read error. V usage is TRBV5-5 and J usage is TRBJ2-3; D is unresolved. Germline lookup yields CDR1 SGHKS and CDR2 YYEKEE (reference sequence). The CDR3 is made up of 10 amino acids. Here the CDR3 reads CASRNIMDVF. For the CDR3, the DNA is TGTGCCAGCAGGAATATTATGGACGTTTTT. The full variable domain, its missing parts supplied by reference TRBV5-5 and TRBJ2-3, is DAGVTQSPTHLIKTRGQQVTLRCSPISGHKSVSWYQQVLGQGPQFIFQYYEKEERGRGNFPDRFSARQFPNYSSELNVNALLLGDSALYLCASRNIMDVFGPGTRLTVL.

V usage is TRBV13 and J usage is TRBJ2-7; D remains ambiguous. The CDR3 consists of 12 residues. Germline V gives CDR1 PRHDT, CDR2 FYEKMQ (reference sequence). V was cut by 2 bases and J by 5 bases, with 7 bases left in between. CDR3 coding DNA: TGTGCCAGCAGCTTAATGTTTCACGAGCAGTACTTC. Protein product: CASSLMFHEQYF.

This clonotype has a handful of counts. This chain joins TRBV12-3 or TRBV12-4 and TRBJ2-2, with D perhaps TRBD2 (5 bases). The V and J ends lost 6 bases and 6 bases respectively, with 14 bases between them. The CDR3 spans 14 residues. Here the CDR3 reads CASRDSAKPGELFF. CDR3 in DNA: TGTGCCAGCAGGGACTCGGCAAAACCCGGGGAGCTGTTTTTT.

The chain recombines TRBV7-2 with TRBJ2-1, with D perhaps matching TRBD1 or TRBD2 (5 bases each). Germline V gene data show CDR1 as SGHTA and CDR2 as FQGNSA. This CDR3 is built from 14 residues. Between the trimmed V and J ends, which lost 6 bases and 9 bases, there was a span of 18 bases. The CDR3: CASSPGTHHGEQFF. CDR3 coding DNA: TGTGCCAGCAGTCCCGGGACCCACCACGGTGAGCAGTTCTTC.

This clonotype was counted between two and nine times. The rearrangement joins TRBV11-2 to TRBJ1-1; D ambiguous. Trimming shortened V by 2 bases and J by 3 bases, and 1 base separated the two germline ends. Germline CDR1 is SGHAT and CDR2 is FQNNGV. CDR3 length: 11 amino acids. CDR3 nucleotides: TGTGCCAGCAGCTTACACACTGAAGCTTTCTTT. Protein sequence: CASSLHTEAFF.

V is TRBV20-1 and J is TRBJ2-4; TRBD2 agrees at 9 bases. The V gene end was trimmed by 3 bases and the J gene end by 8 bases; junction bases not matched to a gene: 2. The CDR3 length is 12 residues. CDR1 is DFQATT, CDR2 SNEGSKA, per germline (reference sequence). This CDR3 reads CSASSGRDIQYF. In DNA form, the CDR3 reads TGCAGTGCTAGTAGCGGGAGAGACATTCAGTACTTC.

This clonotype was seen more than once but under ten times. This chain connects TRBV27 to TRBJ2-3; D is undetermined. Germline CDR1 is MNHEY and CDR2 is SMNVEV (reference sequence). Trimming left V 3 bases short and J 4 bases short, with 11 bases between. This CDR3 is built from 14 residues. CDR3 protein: CASSFRAGSDTQYF. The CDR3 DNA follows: TGTGCCAGCAGTTTTAGGGCTGGCTCAGATACGCAGTATTTT.